This T cell receptor beta chain was captured in a study of blood T cell repertoires in COVID-19. For the study at large: Sources were T cells, B-cell-depleted T cells, or PBMCs; the material itself was cDNA or gDNA.

V lost 4 bases to trimming and J lost 8 bases, with 18 bases between them. The CDR3 is 15 residues long. Germline CDR1 and CDR2: SNHLY and FYNNEI. Authors' analysis steps: Estimation of nucleated cell counts relied on the amplification of reference gene primers. TCRdb keeps only in-frame clones here, not all; method: immunoSEQ multiplex PCR. The DNA was the basis for D and trimming; V, J and clone size are from that table. The table includes some 280,000 clones, about 85% detected once. The V and J genes are TRBV2 and TRBJ2-1; maybe TRBD2 (5 bases). Sequenced: peripheral blood. This clonotype originated in a woman in her forties or fifties with active or convalescent COVID-19. DNA of the CDR3: TGTGCCAGCAGTGGGGGAGAGAGGAGAATGTATGAGCAGTTCTTC. Translated: CASSGGERRMYEQFF.